The 25 T cell receptor beta chains reported below all come from one sample, sequenced in a study of identical twins. TCRdb passed the 5' RACE reads through MiXCR, listing each CDR3 protein once. Among roughly 690,000 distinct CDR3 sequences listed, around 6% were seen once. What was sequenced was naive T cells sorted from blood. The receptors come from a man younger than 35 in good health.

This clonotype was detected ten times or more. The chain's CDR3 is CASSYNAVGSRKTQYF. As DNA, the CDR3 is TGTGCCAGCAGTTACAATGCCGTCGGGAGCAGGAAGACCCAGTACTTC. The V gene is TRBV6-5, the J gene TRBJ2-5; D possibly corresponds to TRBD2 (6 bases). The germline V and J ends were trimmed by 2 bases and 6 bases, with 19 bases remaining between them. Per the germline V gene, CDR1 is MNHEY and CDR2 is SVGAGI. CDR3 length: 16 amino acids.

In regard to this clonotype: Being one base from a much bigger clone, this may be a read error. The chain uses TRBV12-3 or TRBV12-4 and TRBJ1-5, with D possibly TRBD1 on 5 matching bases. This CDR3 is built from 15 residues. V lost 11 bases and J 3 bases, leaving 20 bases between the germline ends. CDR3 protein: CAGQGPRGTNQPQHF. For the CDR3, the DNA is TGTGCCGGCCAAGGCCCTCGAGGGACCAATCAGCCCCAGCATTTT.

The chain joins TRBV30 to TRBJ2-7; no definite D call. CDR1 GTSNPN and CDR2 SVGIG come from the germline V gene (reference sequence). V was trimmed by 0 bases and J by 3 bases, leaving 12 bases between them. This CDR3 has 14 residues. CDR3 DNA sequence: TGTGCCTGGAGTGTACGAGGTAGGATCTACGAGCAGTACGTC. Translated: CAWSVRGRIYEQYV.

Only a few counts were recorded for this clonotype. The chain recombines TRBV5-1 with TRBJ2-1; D may be TRBD1 (5 bases). CDR1 and CDR2 (germline): SGHRS, YFSETQ. Trimming cost V 0 bases and J 5 bases, with 12 bases left between them. The CDR3 covers 15 residues. CDR3 coding DNA: TGCGCCAGCAGCTTGGGACCCAGGGTTGACAATGAGCAGTTCTTC. As protein: CASSLGPRVDNEQFF.

This rearrangement joins TRBV5-1 to TRBJ2-1, with 10 bases aligning to TRBD2. The CDR3 length is 15 residues. V lost 0 bases to trimming and J lost 9 bases; unmatched junction nucleotides: 6. Germline V lookup: CDR1 SGHRS, CDR2 YFSETQ. The CDR3 is CASSLEVAGGGEQFF. The CDR3, as DNA: TGCGCCAGCAGCTTGGAGGTAGCGGGAGGCGGTGAGCAGTTCTTC.

This clonotype was counted ten times or more. The rearrangement links TRBV29-1 to TRBJ2-1, with D maybe TRBD2 (6 bases). CDR1 SQVTM and CDR2 ANQGSEA come from the germline V gene. The V end was cut by 7 bases, the J end by 1 base, with 17 bases between. This CDR3 has 15 amino acids. The CDR3, as DNA: TGCAGCGCCCTGACTAGTTCATCGTCCTACAATGAGCAGTTCTTC. As protein: CSALTSSSSYNEQFF.

At least ten counts were recorded for this clonotype. The chain uses TRBV12-3 or TRBV12-4 and TRBJ2-1; 10 bases agree with TRBD2. CDR3 length: 15 amino acids. The V gene end was trimmed by 2 bases and the J gene end by 4 bases; junction bases not matched to a gene: 2. CDR3 bases: TGTGCCAGCAGTTTACTTAGCGGGGGGTACAATGAGCAGTTCTTC. This codes for CASSLLSGGYNEQFF.

This clonotype occurred a few times. This chain joins TRBV12-3 or TRBV12-4 and TRBJ2-1; no definite D call. The CDR3 covers 14 residues. Trimming removed 7 bases from V and 0 bases from J, with 10 bases in between. The CDR3 sequence: CASMGISSYNEQFF. CDR3 nucleotide sequence: TGTGCCAGCATGGGGATCAGCTCCTACAATGAGCAGTTCTTC.

Many counts were recorded for this clonotype. The chain couples TRBV29-1 to TRBJ2-1, with D maybe TRBD2 (6 bases). Looked up from germline, CDR1 is SQVTM and CDR2 is ANQGSEA. The V and J ends lost 6 bases and 6 bases respectively, with 12 bases between them. The CDR3 length is 12 residues. CDR3 residues: CSVNSGGNEQFF. The DNA for the CDR3 is TGCAGCGTGAATTCCGGGGGCAATGAGCAGTTCTTC.

This sequence joins TRBV15 and TRBJ2-2; the D gene is possibly TRBD2 (6 bases). In germline, CDR1 is LNHNV, CDR2 YYDKDF (reference sequence). Trimming left V 6 bases short and J 1 base short, with 6 bases between. The CDR3 spans 13 residues. CDR3 amino acids: CATRRENTGELFF. CDR3 in DNA: TGTGCCACCAGGCGGGAGAACACCGGGGAGCTGTTTTTT.

The sample holds many counts of this clonotype. The chain carries TRBV6-4 and TRBJ2-3; TRBD1 is a possible D gene (6 bases). Germline V lookup: CDR1 MRHNA, CDR2 SNTAGT. The CDR3 has 16 residues. Trimming took 1 base from V and 4 from J, leaving 15 bases between them. CDR3 region: CASSDLGGASPDTQYF. The CDR3 DNA reads TGTGCCAGCAGTGACTTAGGGGGAGCCAGCCCAGATACGCAGTATTTT.

This clonotype was observed a few times. The rearrangement uses TRBV29-1 and TRBJ2-7; maybe TRBD2 (5 bases). V lost 7 bases and J lost 5, with 18 bases in between. The CDR3 has 13 amino acids. CDR1 and CDR2 from the germline V gene are SQVTM and ANQGSEA. The CDR3 DNA sequence: TGCAGCGCCGGAGTGGGGAGCGGACACGAGCAGTACTTC. Translating it yields CSAGVGSGHEQYF.

In its sample, this clonotype was seen many times. This sequence joins TRBV20-1 and TRBJ2-1; D perhaps matches TRBD2 (6 bases). The CDR3 runs 15 residues. Germline V CDR1 and CDR2: DFQATT, SNEGSKA (reference sequence). Trimming removed 3 bases from V and 7 bases from J, with 19 bases in between. In DNA, the CDR3 is TGCAGTGCTAGTCCTGGGGCGGGATCGGGGAATGAGCAGTTCTTC. Protein sequence: CSASPGAGSGNEQFF.

This clonotype showed up many times. V usage is TRBV27 and J usage is TRBJ1-5; TRBD1 agrees at 7 bases. CDR3 length: 14 amino acids. Germline V gene lookup returns CDR1 MNHEY and CDR2 SMNVEV (reference sequence). The V and J ends lost 8 bases and 2 bases, in that order; junction bases with no gene match: 6. The CDR3 DNA reads as TGTGCCAGCGGATACACAGGGGGCAATCAGCCCCAGCATTTT. As protein: CASGYTGGNQPQHF.

The table lists this clonotype with many counts. The chain links TRBV20-1 to TRBJ2-7; 10 bases are a match to TRBD2. CDR1 and CDR2 from the germline V gene are DFQATT and SNEGSKA (reference sequence). The CDR3 runs to 14 residues. Losses at the gene ends were 5 bases for V and 7 bases for J; bases not matched to a gene: 11. In DNA, the CDR3 is TGCAGTGCTTCTCCGGGACTAGCGAGGGGGGAGCAGTACTTC. As protein: CSASPGLARGEQYF.

At least ten counts were recorded for this clonotype. The chain employs TRBV29-1 and TRBJ2-3; D is possibly TRBD1 (5 bases). The germline V gene encodes CDR1 SQVTM and CDR2 ANQGSEA. V lost 5 bases, J lost 0 bases, and 12 bases lay in between. The CDR3 loop spans 14 amino acids. CDR3 sequence (DNA): TGCAGCGTTCTGGAAAGGGGTAGCACAGATACGCAGTATTTT. As protein: CSVLERGSTDTQYF.

The table lists this clonotype with many counts. V and J are TRBV5-1 and TRBJ1-4, with 11 bases matching TRBD1. V dropped 3 bases and J dropped 6; count of bases not matched to a gene: 1. This CDR3 spans 14 amino acids. Germline-derived CDR1 and CDR2 are SGHRS and YFSETQ. CDR3 nucleotide sequence: TGCGCCAGCAGCTCGGGACAGGGGGATGAAAAACTGTTTTTT. It is translated as CASSSGQGDEKLFF.

This clonotype was recorded many times. V usage is TRBV9 and J usage is TRBJ2-2; 8 nucleotides match TRBD2. With V trimmed by 3 bases and J by 0 bases, 4 bases remained unmatched. Germline V gives CDR1 SGDLS, CDR2 YYNGEE. The CDR3 covers 16 residues. CDR3 protein: CASSEKLAANTGELFF. DNA for the CDR3: TGTGCCAGCAGCGAAAAACTAGCGGCGAACACCGGGGAGCTGTTTTTT.

This clonotype was seen ten or more times. The chain links TRBV4-3 to TRBJ2-2, with 7 nucleotides matching TRBD1. Losses at the gene ends were 3 bases for V and 4 bases for J; bases not matched to a gene: 11. The CDR3 is 17 amino acids. The germline V gene encodes CDR1 LGHNA and CDR2 YSLEER. In DNA, the CDR3 is TGCGCCAGCAGCCAGGCTTGGACAGGTCGGGTCACCGGGGAGCTGTTTTTT. Encoded protein: CASSQAWTGRVTGELFF.

This clonotype was counted between two and nine times. The V and J genes are TRBV12-3 or TRBV12-4 and TRBJ2-1; 11 bases fit TRBD2. CDR3 length: 14 amino acids. V dropped 1 base and J dropped 13; count of bases not matched to a gene: 6. The CDR3 bases are TGTGCCAGCAGTTTAGGCACTAGCGGGAGTTATCAGTTCTTC. Amino acid sequence: CASSLGTSGSYQFF.

This clonotype was detected many times. The chain's CDR3 is CSAQSPSGYNEQFF. The CDR3 coding sequence is TGCAGTGCTCAAAGCCCCTCCGGCTACAATGAGCAGTTCTTC. V usage is TRBV20-1 and J usage is TRBJ2-1; D is uncertain. Germline V gene data show CDR1 as DFQATT and CDR2 as SNEGSKA (reference sequence). The CDR3 extends over 14 amino acids. V lost 5 bases to trimming and J lost 3 bases, with 14 bases between them.

This clonotype has more than one count but fewer than ten. The chain uses TRBV29-1 and TRBJ2-1; no firm D call. The CDR3 contains 12 residues. V lost 6 bases and J 9 bases, leaving 15 bases between the germline ends. Germline loops: CDR1 SQVTM, CDR2 ANQGSEA. The CDR3 here is CSVQISWTEQFF. In DNA, the CDR3 is TGCAGCGTACAGATTAGCTGGACTGAGCAGTTCTTC.

This clonotype has at least ten counts. One end of the junction varies from germline; a read error may be responsible. The rearrangement uses TRBV18 and TRBJ2-5; TRBD1 agrees at 7 bases. Germline V gene data show CDR1 as KGHSH and CDR2 as LQKENI. The CDR3 spans 13 residues. The CDR3 DNA is TGCGCCAGCAGCCCTACAGGGGAAGAGACCCAGTACTTC. It encodes CASSPTGEETQYF.

This chain joins TRBV12-3 or TRBV12-4 and TRBJ2-2, with 10 positions matching TRBD2. The V and J ends lost 7 bases and 7 bases, in that order; junction bases with no gene match: 12. This CDR3 is built from 16 residues. CDR3 coding DNA: TGTGCCAGCAATCAAGCGGGAGGGCTGTCGGGCGGGGAGCTGTTTTTT. Its protein product is CASNQAGGLSGGELFF.

The chain links TRBV18 to TRBJ2-3; D unresolved. This CDR3 is built from 13 residues. Trimming removed 0 bases at V and 6 bases at J, with 7 bases between. Germline CDR1 and CDR2: KGHSH and LQKENI. The CDR3 nucleotides are TGTGCCAGCTCACCACCGTCCGTCGATACGCAGTATTTT. This encodes CASSPPSVDTQYF.